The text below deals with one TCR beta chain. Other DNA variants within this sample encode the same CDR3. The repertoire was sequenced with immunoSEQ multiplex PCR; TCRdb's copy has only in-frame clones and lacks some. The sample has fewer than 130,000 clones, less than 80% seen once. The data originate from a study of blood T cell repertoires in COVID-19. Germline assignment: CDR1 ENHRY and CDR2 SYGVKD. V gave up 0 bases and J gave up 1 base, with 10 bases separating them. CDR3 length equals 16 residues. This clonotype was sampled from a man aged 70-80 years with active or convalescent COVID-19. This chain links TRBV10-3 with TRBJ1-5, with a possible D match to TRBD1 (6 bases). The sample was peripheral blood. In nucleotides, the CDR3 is TGTGCCATCAGTGAGTCGGGCAGGGGAAGCAATCAGCCCCAGCATTTT. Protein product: CAISESGRGSNQPQHF.